A single TCR beta chain is shown here with its context. TRB cDNA libraries were made by UMI-labeled 5' RACE. For each CDR3 protein, TCRdb gives one entry from its re-call of the 5' RACE reads, without DNA. Its table records about 130,000 distinct CDR3 sequences. The CDR3 runs to 15 residues. The data originate from a study of CXCR3-negative and CXCR3-positive naive CD8 T cells. Sequenced: naive CXCR3- CD8+ T cells from blood. The subset denotes: CD45RO-CCR7+CD27+CD95- naive CD8+ T cells lacking CXCR3 (TNR3-). The receptor was isolated from a human donor in good health. Some clones in this sample may be carry-over from other donors' samples. The chain combines TRBV12-1 with TRBJ2-1; checking the TCRdb D call of TRBD2 is not possible without DNA. TRBV12-1 is termed a pseudogene. CDR3 sequence: CASSFVTAGVCEQFF.